This T cell receptor (beta chain) was sequenced in a study of control samples from healthy donors and cancer patients (dated by TCRdb to between 2020 and 2021). V loses 3 bases, J loses 0 bases, and the germline ends lie 13 bases apart. The germline V gene yields SGHRS for CDR1 and YFSETQ for CDR2. The CDR3 has 15 amino acids, counting the end cysteine and phenylalanine. Kept here is only the CDR3 DNA, which spans 45 bases and is read in frame from base 1. Receptors were amplified or captured by the immunoSEQ multiplex PCR assay. TCRdb stores this immuneACCESS table with in-frame sequences only. Part of the clones is absent; in the studies checked, under half of the shortfall reflects unresolved V genes, and no reason is known for the rest. A total of roughly 370,000 clones appear in this sample, roughly 90% of them only once. The ten largest clones add up to 5% to 7% of the sample. About this clone: No antigen is known for it. The input lacks base qualities; no much larger clone sits a single base away.

The receptor chain draws on TRBV5-1 and TRBJ2-7, with the D gene too uncertain to name. Sequences were obtained from PBMCs. The TCR was taken from a man between 35 and 55 years old with head and neck cancer. CDR3 reads: CASSSGGDASYEQYF. The DNA is as follows: TGCGCCAGCAGCTCGGGTGGGGATGCCTCCTACGAGCAGTACTTC.